This T cell receptor beta chain was obtained from a study of OX40 agonist ivuxolimab in advanced cancers. Worth noting for this clone: Its specificity is not known. Germline is not matched at one junction end, which may reflect a read error.

Clones were read by immunoSEQ multiplex PCR, and TCRdb kept only the in-frame ones, dropping some. The repertoire holds tens of thousands of clones, with around 92% as singletons. This CDR3 comprises 18 residues. Germline values: CDR1 SGHVS, CDR2 FNYEAQ. General study findings and limits: What antigens the expanded peripheral T cells recognized was never established.

The sequence derives from an adult with an advanced solid tumor such as melanoma, head and neck, liver or kidney cancer. The genes are TRBV7-6 and TRBJ2-3; TRBD2 matches at 10 bases. The material was CD4+ or CD8+ T cells sorted from blood, obtained in a trial of the OX40 agonist ivuxolimab. The CDR3 DNA sequence: TGTGCCAGCAGTTTAGAGCTAGCGGGAGACGGTGGCACAGATACGCAGTATTTT. It encodes CASSLELAGDGGTDTQYF.